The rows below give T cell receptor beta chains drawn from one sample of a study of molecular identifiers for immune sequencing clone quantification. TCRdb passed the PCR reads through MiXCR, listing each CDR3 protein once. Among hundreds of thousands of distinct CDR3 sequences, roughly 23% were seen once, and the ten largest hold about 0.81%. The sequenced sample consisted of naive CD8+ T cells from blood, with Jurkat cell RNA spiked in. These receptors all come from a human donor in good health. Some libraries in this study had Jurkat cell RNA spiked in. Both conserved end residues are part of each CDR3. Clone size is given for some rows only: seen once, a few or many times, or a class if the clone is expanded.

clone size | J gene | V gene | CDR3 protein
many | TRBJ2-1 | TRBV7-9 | CASSLEGAGYNEQFF
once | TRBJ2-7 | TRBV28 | CASTPTGGPYEQYF
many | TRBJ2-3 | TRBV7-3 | CASSLSPTDTQYF
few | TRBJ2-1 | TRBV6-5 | CASRLAGGVGSYNEQFF
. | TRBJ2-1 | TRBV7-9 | CASSLSPAYNEQFF
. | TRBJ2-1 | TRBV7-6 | CASSLARSSGEQSSYNEQFF
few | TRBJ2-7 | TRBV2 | CASSEAPPPYEQYF
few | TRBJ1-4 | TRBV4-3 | CASSQDESNEKLFF
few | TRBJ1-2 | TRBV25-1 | CASSVDRAYGYTF
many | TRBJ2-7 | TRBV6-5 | CASSYGPNYEQYF
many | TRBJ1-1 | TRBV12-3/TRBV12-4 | CASSSLGGQNEAFF
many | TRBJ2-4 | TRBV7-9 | CASSPGPGQDDIQYF
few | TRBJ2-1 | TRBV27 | CASSETGASNEQFF
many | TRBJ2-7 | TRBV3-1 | CASSQGYTTRYEQYF
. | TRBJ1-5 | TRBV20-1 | CSATGQGPYNQPQHF
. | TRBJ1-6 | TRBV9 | CASIVGGFGQNNSPLHF
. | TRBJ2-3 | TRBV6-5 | CASSYTETGGADTQYF
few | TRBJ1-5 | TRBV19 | CASGWTVSYQPQHF
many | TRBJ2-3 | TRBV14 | CASSQVGREWRDTQYF
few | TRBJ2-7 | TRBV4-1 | CASSRLGTAYEQYF
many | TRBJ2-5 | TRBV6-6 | CASSQILAGGRETQYF
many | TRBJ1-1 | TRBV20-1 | CSARKQGDAEAFF
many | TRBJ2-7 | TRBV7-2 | CASSGTGTGYEQYF
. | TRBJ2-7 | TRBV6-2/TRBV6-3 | CASSHAGTYEQYF
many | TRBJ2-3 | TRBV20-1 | CSARLGPTDTQYF
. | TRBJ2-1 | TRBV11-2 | CASSLGVRTANEQFF
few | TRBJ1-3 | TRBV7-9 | CASSPRTGGTGNTIYF
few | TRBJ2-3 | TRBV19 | CASSIGLRDHTSF
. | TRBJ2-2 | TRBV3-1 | CASSQLQGLAGNTGELFF
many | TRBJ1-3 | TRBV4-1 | CASSQEYSGNTIYF
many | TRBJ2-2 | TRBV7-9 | CASSHDEDRGPGELFF
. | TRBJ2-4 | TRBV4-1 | CATVTGTSGRREAKNIQYF
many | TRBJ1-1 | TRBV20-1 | CSARSQGAGAEAFF
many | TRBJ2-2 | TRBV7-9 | CASSLPGYGELFF
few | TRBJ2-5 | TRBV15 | CATSPRLAGQETQYF
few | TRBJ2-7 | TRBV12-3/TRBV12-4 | CASSNGVGYEQYF
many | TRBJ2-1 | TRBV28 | CASSLVLSSYNEQFF
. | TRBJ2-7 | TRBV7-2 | CTSSPDWGGEQYF
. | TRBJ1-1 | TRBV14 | CAGSQVRSPGTEAFF
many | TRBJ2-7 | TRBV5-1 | CASSPERTGSEQYF
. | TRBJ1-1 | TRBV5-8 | CASRRSGPPEAFF
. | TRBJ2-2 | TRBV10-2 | CASKDTGELFF
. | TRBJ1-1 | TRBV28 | CASNPLGTDTEAFF
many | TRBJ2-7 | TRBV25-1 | CASSEWESSYEQYF
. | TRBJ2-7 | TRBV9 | CASSPVRDHEQYF
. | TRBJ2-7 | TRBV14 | CASRNSTSGYEQYF
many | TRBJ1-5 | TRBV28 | CASSWHHNQPQHF
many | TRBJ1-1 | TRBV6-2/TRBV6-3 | CASRGNIMNTEAFF
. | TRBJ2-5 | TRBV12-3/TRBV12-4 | CASSLGARGGETQYF
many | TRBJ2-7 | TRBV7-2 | CASSPGDVGYEQYF
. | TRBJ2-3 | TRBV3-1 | CASRDSLVVTQYF
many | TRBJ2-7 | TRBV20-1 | CSARVPGGPYEQYF
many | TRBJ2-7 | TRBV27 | CASSFGAGGLYEQYF
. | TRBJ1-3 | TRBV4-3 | CASSRDKSSGNTICF